This T cell receptor beta chain was recorded in a study of Ad26.COV2.S vaccination and SARS-CoV-2 variants. This table comes from immunoSEQ multiplex PCR, and its TCRdb copy is limited to in-frame clones, with some not included. Found here are roughly 700,000 clones, around 90% of them singletons; the top ten hold roughly 1.5%. Study findings and constraints: The TCR breadth and depth analyses may have produced an underestimate of total T cell responses.

As to treatment: roughly 19 received Ad26.COV2.S at low or high dose, single or two shots; about 5 received placebo; per-sample allocation not given. After the first vaccine or placebo injection, samples were drawn on day 63. The shot given was an Ad26 vector that makes Wuhan-strain SARS-CoV-2 spike. Germline CDR1 is SNHLY and CDR2 is FYNNEI. V shed 7 bases and J shed 6 bases, with 13 bases lying between them. The CDR3 loop spans 12 amino acids. This clone was counted a single time. Its cognate antigen is unknown. This chain uses TRBV2 with TRBJ2-7; TRBD1 might be the D (5 bases). The sequencing here drew on peripheral blood, taken in a trial of Ad26.COV2.S vaccine versus placebo. The TCR was taken from a person between 18 and 65 years old who received the Ad26.COV2.S COVID-19 vaccine or a placebo. CDR3 in amino acids: CASTSRVGEQYF. The CDR3, as DNA: TGTGCCAGCACTTCCAGGGTAGGCGAGCAGTACTTC.